The text below deals with one TCR beta chain. The data derive from a study of blood T cell repertoires in COVID-19. Study information: Acute-phase and convalescent COVID-19 samples originated in the United States, Italy and Spain. The cDNA or gDNA used as material had been derived from T cells, B-cell-depleted T cells, or PBMCs.

This CDR3 contains 14 residues. The V end lost 7 bases, the J end lost 0 bases, and 12 bases lay between the germline ends. CDR1 and CDR2 from the germline V gene are LNHDA and SQIVND (reference sequence). Original analysis: From reference gene primer amplification, estimates of nucleated cell counts were derived. Data came from immunoSEQ multiplex PCR; TCRdb stores just in-frame clones and leaves some out. Clone size and V and J calls were adopted from that table, with D and trimming inferred from the DNA. This sample has approximately 200,000 clones; about nine tenths occur once, and the top ten carry around 1.2%.

This chain links TRBV19 with TRBJ1-1; no definite D call. The TCR originated in a young man with acute or convalescent COVID-19. The sample taken for sequencing was peripheral blood. CDR3 protein: CASTTSPMNTEAFF. The CDR3 region has the DNA TGTGCCAGTACTACGAGTCCCATGAACACTGAAGCTTTCTTT.